This T cell receptor (beta chain) derives from a study of siplizumab effects on memory and regulatory T cells (dated by TCRdb to about 2019). Looking at the study overall: The study examined how the anti-CD2 antibody siplizumab affects alloreactive T-cell subsets in allogeneic mixed lymphocyte reactions built from human PBMCs.

Study-wide conclusions, independent of this receptor: For roughly 80-97% of proliferating CD4+ or CD8+ clones, no naive or memory phenotype could be assigned. Whether proliferating Tregs from siplizumab cultures were suppressive was not functionally confirmed. Because sequences below about 10^-5 frequency were poorly captured, only a minor fraction of alloreactive clones could be mapped to unstimulated subsets. The cumulative frequency of alloreactive sequences traceable to unstimulated CD4+ memory T cells was significantly reduced by siplizumab. Unstimulated naive T cells appeared more diverse than memory T cells, and naive cells seemed to contribute substantially to the alloresponse. In reactions with siplizumab, an average of approximately 69% of mappable alloreactive CD4+ clones were Treg-derived, compared with approximately 29% in control reactions.

TCRbeta CDR3 sequencing was performed on sorted unstimulated T cells and on proliferating T cells recovered from mixed lymphocyte reactions. Fresh whole blood from some eleven HLA-typed healthy donors was used to isolate PBMCs. Unstimulated CD4+ non-regulatory T cells were FACS-sorted to map the origin of alloreactive clones. A remark on this clone: The target of this receptor is not known. One base away there is no much larger clone; base qualities are not given. The same CDR3 can be traced to other DNA sequences in this sample.

Libraries were built with the immunoSEQ multiplex PCR assay. Approximately 10^5 TCR templates per sample were assayed by the deep sequencing platform. Genomic DNA extracted from sorted T cells was the material used for TCRbeta CDR3 sequencing. Per the authors' processing: The R programming language was used for clonal analysis of the TCRbeta CDR3 data. Unstimulated samples were compared with post-reaction CFSE-low samples to define alloreactive CD4+ and CD8+ clones. Regulatory or non-regulatory origin was assigned to alloreactive CD4+ clones by matching of sequences to sorted unstimulated Treg and non-Treg repertoires. TCRdb's version of the immuneACCESS table is confined to in-frame rearrangements and falls short of the full clone set. An unresolved V gene accounts for under half of the shortfall where checked; the remainder is of unknown origin. V and J calls plus clone size are reproduced from that table; the DNA served to infer D and trimming. The table for this sample lists some 120,000 clones; roughly 94% of them were counted only once. The biggest ten clones account for approximately 1.8% of the sample.

V loses 0 bases, J loses 0 bases, and the germline ends lie 7 bases apart. From the cysteine through the phenylalanine, the CDR3 covers 15 amino acids. This entry keeps only the CDR3 DNA: 45 bases, framed from base 1. The germline V gene provides CDR1 SGHRS and CDR2 YFSETQ. The sequence joins TRBV5-1 to TRBJ2-1; a tentative D call is TRBD2 (5 bases match). What was sequenced was non-Treg CD4+ T cells sorted from blood. Explained via the paper, the cell subset or site label denotes: FACS-sorted unstimulated CD4+ non-regulatory T cells. The clonotype originates from a human donor in good health. The nucleotides read TGCGCCAGCAGCTTGGGTGGGAGCTCCTACAATGAGCAGTTCTTC. It translates to CASSLGGSSYNEQFF.